This entry concerns a single T cell receptor (beta chain). This clone's antigen is unknown. No much larger clonotype is one base removed from it; base qualities were not supplied. The record originates from a study of blood T cells in healthy people across ages (dated by TCRdb to the mid-2010s). With regard to the full study: In model experiments, template switching captured about one uniquely barcoded TCR beta cDNA molecule for every two T cells. The donors were divided into four age groups: young (average around 16 years), middle-aged (approximately 39), aged (about 61) and long-lived (about 79). To avoid experimental bias, donors of different ages were randomly spread across the sequencing lanes. Using the same blood draw, the study looked at two additional independent replicas of 1 million unique cDNA reads for two donors, one aged 18 to 30 and the other aged 80 or older. Using deep sequencing normalized with unique cDNA molecular identifiers, the study measured how TCR beta repertoire diversity changes with age. Study-wide conclusions, independent of this receptor: Total diversity estimates from one million sequenced T cells were considered lower bounds and underestimates. A strong correlation was found between observed TCR beta diversity and the percentage of naive T cells measured by flow cytometry. Donor CMV infection status was unknown, potentially confounding age-related changes in expanded clonotypes. Since profiling was done on bulk unsorted PBMCs, naive and antigen-experienced compartments could not be conclusively compared. Compared with the aged group, the long-lived group had more naive CD4+ T cells, fewer expanded clones and increased TCR diversity, suggesting age selection. As age increased, observed TCR beta diversity per million T cells dropped in a roughly linear way, and a significant reduction was already evident by age 40.

Trimming takes 2 bases from V and 1 base from J, and the germline ends sit 11 bases apart. CDR1 and CDR2 (LGHDT, YNNKEL) derive from the germline V gene (reference sequence). Taken from cysteine to phenylalanine, the CDR3 has 15 residues. Only the CDR3 portion is preserved as DNA: 45 bases, with reading frame beginning at the first base. The 39 donors, aged roughly 6 to 100 years, were systemically healthy Caucasian individuals from Russia. Each donor gave 8 to 10 milliliters of peripheral blood, drawn into EDTA-treated Vacutainer tubes. Ficoll-Paque density-gradient centrifugation was used to isolate PBMCs, with at least 6 million obtained per sample. Trizol reagent was used to extract total RNA from the PBMCs, yielding at least 6 micrograms per sample. For every donor, flow cytometry on a PBMC aliquot measured the percentage of naive CD45RAhigh/CD27high T cells. The receptor library was made with 5' RACE. Sequencing took place on an Illumina HiSeq 2500. A second PCR of about 7 to 12 cycles was performed with a sample-barcoded 5' primer and a J-beta primer mix. A unique molecular identifier was introduced onto each TCR beta cDNA molecule by a template-switch 5' adaptor carrying 12 random nucleotides. At least 2.5 million CDR3-containing paired-end reads were obtained from each sample. The Mint cDNA synthesis kit, primed by a TRBC-specific oligonucleotide, was used to synthesize first-strand cDNA from all RNA. Following uracil-DNA glycosylase treatment, all cDNA underwent a first 18-cycle PCR with the universal primers M1SS and BC2_uni_R. The original methods were these. Each sample was normalized by randomly selecting 1 million high-quality reads, each carrying a distinct molecular identifier. Reads sharing molecular identifiers were discarded rather than binned into consensus sequences. CDR3 identification, clonotype clustering and error correction used MiTCR with a Q25 quality threshold and the strictest error-elimination algorithm. A nonparametric unseen species model with Euler transformation was used to estimate a lower bound on total TCR beta diversity. TCRdb reran the public reads through fastp at Q25 and MiXCR, keeping productive beta chains. Entries are consolidated by CDR3 protein sequence, retaining the most common genes and DNA. The V and J calls and clone size are TCRdb's, not the authors'. For this sample the table gives some 900,000 distinct CDR3 sequences, of which around 48% were detected only once. About an eighth of the sample belongs to the ten largest clones.

The sequence was collected from a man aged 25-45 years in good health. Recombination joined TRBV3-1 with TRBJ1-1; the D segment could be TRBD1, given 5 matching bases. The sample taken for sequencing was blood. The CDR3 region: CASSQSGTQNTEAFF. The DNA is TGTGCCAGCAGCCAAAGCGGGACCCAGAACACTGAAGCTTTCTTT.